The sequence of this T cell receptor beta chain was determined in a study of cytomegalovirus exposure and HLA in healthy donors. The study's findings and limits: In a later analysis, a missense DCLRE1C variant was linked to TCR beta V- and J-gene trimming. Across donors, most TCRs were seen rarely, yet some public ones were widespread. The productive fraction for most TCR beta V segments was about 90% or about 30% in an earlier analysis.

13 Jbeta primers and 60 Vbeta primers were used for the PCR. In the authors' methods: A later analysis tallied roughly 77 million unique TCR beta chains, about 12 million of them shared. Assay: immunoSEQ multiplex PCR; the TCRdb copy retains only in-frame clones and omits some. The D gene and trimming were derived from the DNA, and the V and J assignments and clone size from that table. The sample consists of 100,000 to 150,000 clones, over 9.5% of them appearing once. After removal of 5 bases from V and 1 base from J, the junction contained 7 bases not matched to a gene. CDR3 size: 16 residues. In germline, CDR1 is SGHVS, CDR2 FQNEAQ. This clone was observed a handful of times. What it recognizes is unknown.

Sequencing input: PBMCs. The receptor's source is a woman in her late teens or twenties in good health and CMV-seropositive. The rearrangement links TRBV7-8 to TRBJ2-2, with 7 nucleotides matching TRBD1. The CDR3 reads CASSRLTGMNTGELFF. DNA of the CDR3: TGTGCCAGCAGCCGTCTGACAGGGATGAACACCGGGGAGCTGTTTTTT.